This TCR beta chain is drawn from a study of graft-versus-host responses after intestinal transplantation. Study as a whole: Once they had received anti-thymocyte globulin induction, all recipients took tacrolimus and steroids for around 3 years. Broader study findings: The marrow of recipients harbored GvH clones, and ileum or blood showed some of them first.

Method: immunoSEQ multiplex PCR; TCRdb's copy keeps in-frame clones and lacks some. The sample lists roughly 120,000 clones, approximately 93% seen once, with more than 0.95% in the top ten. On this clone: Its target is unknown.

The V end was cut by 5 bases, the J end by 4 bases, with 11 bases between. The CDR3 runs 14 residues. In germline, CDR1 is SEHNR, CDR2 FQNEAQ (reference sequence). The source of this sequence is a human donor who was the organ donor for an intestinal transplant. V is TRBV7-9 and J is TRBJ2-2; perhaps TRBD2 as D (5 bases). The sequencing here drew on unstimulated CD8+ T cells sorted from spleen or lymph node cells, taken before transplant. CDR3 in DNA: TGTGCCAGCAGCCCCCCGGGGTCCACCGGGGAGCTGTTTTTT. Its protein product is CASSPPGSTGELFF.